The T cell receptor beta chain described here comes from a study of blood T cells in healthy people across ages. There are many counts of this clonotype. Its cognate antigen is unknown. The CDR3 has 17 amino acids. Germline CDR1 and CDR2: SGHKS and YYEKEE (reference sequence). V dropped 0 bases and J dropped 3; count of bases not matched to a gene: 10. Broader study findings: Among long-lived donors, naive CD4+ cells were more numerous and diversity higher than in aged donors.

Primers used in a second PCR of roughly 6 to 11 cycles were a sample-barcoded 5' primer and a J-beta primer mix. MiXCR was run by TCRdb on the 5' RACE reads, yielding one entry per CDR3 protein. Of over 600,000 distinct CDR3 sequences in the sample, roughly three fifths were seen once. The receptor was derived from a man aged 35-49 years in good health. The rearrangement links TRBV5-5 to TRBJ2-7; the match to TRBD1 covers 9 bases. The source material was blood. The CDR3 nucleotides are TGTGCCAGCAGCTTGGAGGCCCCTGGGACAGGGTACTACGAGCAGTACTTC. Translated, it gives CASSLEAPGTGYYEQYF.